Below are 14 T cell receptor beta chains sequenced from a single sample in a study of T-cell reconstitution after alpha-beta-depleted transplantation in children. Using unique molecular identifiers, the investigators prepared the TCRbeta library. TCRdb analysed the PCR reads with MiXCR anew, one entry per CDR3 protein. The sample includes 600,000 to 800,000 distinct CDR3 sequences, 10% to 15% seen only once; the top ten take 0.79%. This sample comprised PBMCs, obtained before TCRalphabeta/CD19-depleted stem cell transplant. These receptors all come from a girl aged 2-10 years with congenital amegakaryocytic thrombocytopenia, due to receive a stem cell transplant.

Concerning this clonotype: This may be a read error: a much more frequent sequence differs by one nucleotide. The chain joins TRBV5-1 to TRBJ2-7; 9 nucleotides match TRBD2. Germline-derived CDR1 and CDR2 are SGHRS and YFSETQ. This CDR3 contains 16 residues. The CDR3 loop is CASSLVHSGSSYAQYF. CDR3 in DNA: TGCGCCAGCAGCTTGGTACATAGCGGGAGTTCTTACGCGCAGTACTTC. Filled out from reference TRBV5-1 and TRBJ2-7, the complete variable domain reads KAGVTQTPRYLIKTRGQQVTLSCSPISGHRSVSWYQQTPGQGLQFLFEYFSETQRNKGNFPGRFSGRQFSNSRSEMNVSTLELGDSALYLCASSLVHSGSSYAQYFGPGTRLTVT.

In its sample, this clonotype was seen many times. The chain carries TRBV12-3 or TRBV12-4 and TRBJ1-2; D gene ambiguous. The CDR3 has 15 amino acids. Trimming shortened V by 7 bases and J by 3 bases, and 18 bases separated the two germline ends. CDR3 sequence (DNA): TGTGCCAGCAACACCCTTGGGAGCGAATACTATGGCTACACCTTC. This translates into CASNTLGSEYYGYTF.

This clonotype was counted only a few times. The chain combines TRBV10-3 with TRBJ1-1; D gene uncertain. The germline V and J ends were trimmed by 10 bases and 4 bases, with 16 bases remaining between them. This CDR3 has 13 residues. Germline V lookup: CDR1 ENHRY, CDR2 SYGVKD. CDR3 bases: TGTGCCACCGAAAAAGACGGGGTCACTGAAGCTTTCTTT. It translates to CATEKDGVTEAFF.

This clonotype was observed at least ten times. A read error may be the cause here, since a much bigger clone is one base away. The chain links TRBV20-1 to TRBJ2-7; D is possibly TRBD2 (5 bases). Germline CDR1 is DFQATT and CDR2 is SNEGSKA (reference sequence). V dropped 3 bases and J dropped 0 bases, with 6 bases sitting between them. The CDR3 runs 12 residues. CDR3: CSASGNSYEQYF. For the CDR3, the DNA is TGCAGTGCTAGCGGGAACTCCTACGAGCAGTACTTC.

The CDR3 sequence is CSARSSGRYEQYF. CDR3 coding DNA: TGCAGTGCTAGATCTAGCGGGAGATACGAGCAGTACTTC. This chain links TRBV20-1 with TRBJ2-7, with 10 bases that match TRBD2. The CDR3 consists of 13 residues. V was pared by 2 bases and J by 4 bases, with 2 bases of the junction left unmatched. Looked up from germline, CDR1 is DFQATT and CDR2 is SNEGSKA (reference sequence).

This chain connects TRBV20-1 to TRBJ2-7; perhaps D is TRBD1 or TRBD2 (5 bases each). Trimming cost V 4 bases and J 3 bases, with 13 bases left between them. CDR1 DFQATT and CDR2 SNEGSKA come from the germline V gene (reference sequence). There are 13 residues in the CDR3. The CDR3 loop is CSANRDGIYEQYF. As DNA, the CDR3 is TGCAGTGCTAACCGGGACGGAATCTACGAGCAGTACTTC.

This clonotype was counted between two and nine times. DNA of the CDR3: TGTGCCATCAGTCCCGAACTAGCGTGGGCAGATACGCAGTATTTT. Protein: CAISPELAWADTQYF. V gene TRBV10-3 combines with J gene TRBJ2-3; 7 bases map to TRBD2. The germline CDR1 and CDR2 sequences are ENHRY and SYGVKD. With V trimmed by 5 bases and J by 4 bases, 9 bases remained unmatched. This CDR3 is built from 15 residues.

V and J are TRBV5-1 and TRBJ2-2; D may be TRBD2 (6 bases). Deletions cut 1 base from V and 0 bases from J, with 13 bases between. CDR3 size: 17 residues. CDR1 SGHRS and CDR2 YFSETQ come from the germline V gene. The CDR3 DNA reads as TGCGCCAGCAGCTTGCTAGGCGGGACTTCGAACACCGGGGAGCTGTTTTTT. It translates to CASSLLGGTSNTGELFF.

This clonotype was seen only a few times. The V call is TRBV15, the J call TRBJ1-2; maybe TRBD1 (5 bases). The CDR3 is made up of 18 amino acids. CDR1 and CDR2 from the germline V gene are LNHNV and YYDKDF (reference sequence). V was shortened by 0 bases and J by 3 bases, with 20 bases between the two germline ends. CDR3 sequence reads: CATSRDAWDGTQDYGYTF. In DNA, the CDR3 is TGTGCCACCAGCAGAGATGCGTGGGACGGAACCCAGGACTATGGCTACACCTTC.

This clonotype was counted at least ten times. The J gene is TRBJ2-2, the V gene TRBV20-1, with 11 bases that match TRBD2. Germline V gives CDR1 DFQATT, CDR2 SNEGSKA (reference sequence). The CDR3 sequence is 14 residues long. V lost 6 bases to trimming and J lost 6 bases; unmatched junction nucleotides: 6. In DNA, the CDR3 is TGCAGTGCGGATACTAGCGGGAGCCCCGGGGAGCTGTTTTTT. This translates into CSADTSGSPGELFF.

The gene calls are TRBV5-1 and TRBJ2-7, with D maybe TRBD1 (6 bases). Germline CDR1 is SGHRS and CDR2 is YFSETQ. CDR3 length: 14 amino acids. V lost 4 bases, J lost 2 bases, and 13 bases lay in between. The CDR3 coding sequence is TGCGCCAGCAGCGAGGAGACAGGACCCTACGAGCAGTACTTC. It is translated as CASSEETGPYEQYF.

This clonotype occurred many times. The CDR3 loop is CASSLGGSMAYNEQFF. CDR3 coding DNA: TGCGCCAGCAGCTTGGGCGGGTCTATGGCCTACAATGAGCAGTTCTTC. The chain employs TRBV5-1 and TRBJ2-1, with D possibly being TRBD2 (5 bases). Trimming took 0 bases from V and 2 from J, leaving 12 bases between them. Germline V gene sequence: CDR1 SGHRS, CDR2 YFSETQ. The CDR3 consists of 16 residues.

CDR3 in DNA: TGTGCCAGCAGCCAAAGCGGAGTGAACAATGAGCAGTTCTTC. Translated: CASSQSGVNNEQFF. V and J are TRBV14 and TRBJ2-1; possibly TRBD2 for D (5 bases). CDR1 SGHDN and CDR2 FVKESK come from the germline V gene. The length of the CDR3 is 14 residues. V lost 2 bases and J 5 bases, leaving 10 bases between the germline ends.

This clonotype was detected a few times. The chain couples TRBV6-5 to TRBJ2-5; D gene uncertain. From germline, CDR1 is MNHEY and CDR2 SVGAGI. The CDR3 loop spans 14 amino acids. V was shortened by 2 bases and J by 5 bases, with 12 bases between the two germline ends. As DNA, the CDR3 is TGTGCCAGCAGTTACCGGGTGGGTAGGGAGACCCAGTACTTC. It is translated as CASSYRVGRETQYF.